The 4 T cell receptor beta chains given below trace back to one sample, sequenced in a study of STAT3 mutations in large granular lymphocyte leukemia. General study findings and limits: Every T-cell large granular lymphocyte leukemia patient had at least one immunodominant TCR beta clonotype.

The antigens of these receptors remain unknown. The protocol was immunoSEQ multiplex PCR, while the TCRdb copy is restricted to in-frame clones and leaves out a portion. In the table there are about 5,500 clones, 90% to 95% of which are singletons. The specimen sequenced was peripheral blood mononuclear cells. The receptors derive from a man between 60 and 70 years old with T-cell large granular lymphocyte leukemia. Some clones in this sample may be carry-over from other donors' samples.

V gene TRBV6-1 combines with J gene TRBJ2-7; D is uncertain. The CDR3 loop spans 13 amino acids. Germline CDR1 MNHNS, CDR2 SASEGT. V was shortened by 2 bases and J by 7 bases, with 12 bases between the two germline ends. The CDR3 loop is CASSEQPEVEQYF. The CDR3 region has the DNA TGTGCCAGCAGTGAACAGCCAGAAGTGGAGCAGTACTTC.

The rearrangement links TRBV6-5 to TRBJ1-2, with 9 bases matching TRBD1. The CDR3 covers 12 residues. The V gene's germline CDR1 is MNHEY and CDR2 SVGAGI. V shed 10 bases, J shed 7 bases, and the junction held 7 bases outside the gene matches. The CDR3 bases are TGTGCCACTGCCGGGACAGGGACTGGCTACACCTTC. This translates into CATAGTGTGYTF.

The V gene is TRBV11-2, the J gene TRBJ1-3, with D unresolved. CDR3 length: 18 amino acids. Trimming stripped 4 bases from V and 4 bases from J, with 23 bases between. CDR1 and CDR2 from the germline V gene are SGHAT and FQNNGV. CDR3 in amino acids: CASSSLSVSRLSGNTIYF. The CDR3 nucleotides are TGTGCCAGCAGCTCCCTCAGCGTCAGCCGACTCTCGGGAAACACCATATATTTT. Full variable domain (rest looked up from reference TRBV11-2 and TRBJ1-3): EAGVAQSPRYKIIEKRQSVAFWCNPISGHATLYWYQQILGQGPKLLIQFQNNGVVDDSQLPKDRFSAERLKGVDSTLKIQPAKLEDSAVYLCASSSLSVSRLSGNTIYFGEGSWLTVV.

The rearrangement links TRBV18 to TRBJ2-1; 7 bases fit TRBD2. Germline-derived CDR1 and CDR2 are KGHSH and LQKENI. Trimming took 0 bases from V and 3 from J; bases not matched to a gene: 5. This CDR3 spans 16 amino acids. The CDR3 loop reads CASSPPRWEGYNEQFF. For the CDR3, the DNA is TGTGCCAGCTCACCACCTCGGTGGGAGGGCTACAATGAGCAGTTCTTC.